This TCR beta chain was found in a study of blood T cells in healthy people across ages (dated by TCRdb to between 2014 and 2016). For the wider study: Template switching captured roughly one uniquely barcoded TCR beta cDNA molecule per two T cells in model experiments. Four age groups were formed from the donors: young (average approximately 16 years), middle-aged (around 40), aged (around 62) and long-lived (around 82). Using the same blood draw, the study looked at two additional independent replicas of 1 million unique cDNA reads for two donors, one aged 18 to 30 and the other aged 80 or older. To track age-related changes in TCR beta repertoire diversity, the study relied on deep sequencing normalized with unique cDNA molecular identifiers. Findings and caveats that apply to the study as a whole: The percentage of naive T cells measured by flow cytometry correlated strongly with observed TCR beta diversity. Because donor CMV infection status was unknown, age-related changes in expanded clonotypes were potentially confounded. Conclusive comparison of naive and antigen-experienced compartments was prevented by the profiling of bulk unsorted PBMCs. Estimates of total diversity from one million sequenced T cells were regarded as lower bounds and underestimates. Compared with the aged group, the long-lived group had more naive CD4+ T cells, fewer expanded clones and increased TCR diversity, suggesting age selection. As age increased, observed TCR beta diversity per million T cells dropped in a roughly linear way, and a significant reduction was already evident by age around 41.

Taken from the germline V gene, the CDR1 and CDR2 loops are SGHTS and YDEGEE. Including cysteine and phenylalanine, the CDR3 has 16 amino acids. Only the CDR3 region is kept as DNA, spanning 48 bases read in frame from base 1. Library preparation was by 5' RACE. The instrument was an Illumina HiSeq 2500. The second PCR ran for roughly 6 to 11 cycles and used a J-beta primer mix along with a sample-barcoded 5' primer. A template-switch 5' adaptor carrying 12 random nucleotides introduced a unique molecular identifier onto each TCR beta cDNA molecule. At least 2.5 million CDR3-containing paired-end reads were obtained from each sample. The Mint cDNA synthesis kit, primed by a TRBC-specific oligonucleotide, was used to synthesize first-strand cDNA from all RNA. After uracil-DNA glycosylase treatment, a first 18-cycle PCR used universal primers M1SS and BC2_uni_R on all cDNA. Regarding the original processing steps: Normalization of each sample was performed by random selection of 1 million high-quality reads, each carrying a distinct molecular identifier. Instead of being binned into consensus sequences, reads with shared molecular identifiers were discarded. MiTCR, set to a Q25 quality threshold and the strictest error-elimination algorithm, was used for CDR3 identification, clonotype clustering and error correction. A nonparametric unseen species model using Euler transformation provided a lower-bound estimate of total TCR beta diversity. TCRdb trimmed public reads at Q25 via fastp, called clones via MiXCR and kept in-frame beta chains. Rows are combined by CDR3 protein, so each entry shows the most common genes and DNA. The V and J calls shown here were made by TCRdb, not taken from the authors' results. This sample gives 780,000 or so distinct CDR3 sequences in total; about 25% of them show up just once. The ten largest make up roughly 3.8% of the sample.

As for this clonotype: The specificity of this receptor is unknown. No much larger clone is present one base from it, and per-base qualities are unavailable.

Systemically healthy Caucasian individuals from Russia, 35 to 50 in total and aged roughly 6 to 95 years, were included as donors. Each donor gave around 9 milliliters of peripheral blood, collected into EDTA-treated Vacutainer tubes. Ficoll-Paque density-gradient centrifugation was used to isolate PBMCs, with at least 6.5 million per sample. Total RNA, at least 6 micrograms per sample, was extracted from PBMCs with Trizol reagent. For every donor, an aliquot of PBMCs went through flow cytometry to measure the percentages of naive CD45RAhigh/CD27high T cells. The same sample was also used in a study of T cells of mothers and their children. As the second publication notes: The donors were nine systemically healthy Caucasian individuals, made up of three mothers and their six children. cDNA synthesis consumed the entire amount of extracted RNA, loaded at approximately 1.5 ug RNA in each 15 ul reaction. In the second PCR, the M1S primer added sample barcodes and 2-4 random nucleotides. Over 9.5 million TCR beta CDR3 reads were obtained for each mother, and some 3 million reads were obtained for each child. TCR recombination output is similarly shaped by thymic selection in related and unrelated pairs, with a minor effect exerted by inherited differences. Normalized repertoire overlap in related mother-child pairs was always slightly higher than in unrelated mother-child pairs, but the difference was never significant. No persistent microchimeric T cell clones were found, with a detection sensitivity of around 100 clones per million clonotypes. In the study, deep NGS was used to compare the TCR beta repertoires of mothers and children, and features distinguishing related mother-child pairs from unrelated individuals were sought. On average, the children were approximately 11 +/- 4 years old, while the mothers were approximately 40 +/- 4 years old. After adapters were ligated using NEBNext reagents, the libraries underwent 100+100 nt paired-end sequencing on an Illumina HiSeq 2000. Mother and child libraries were prepared a month apart and sequenced in separate runs to prevent cross-contamination. For each donor, somewhere between roughly 500,000 and 2,100,000 distinct TCR beta clonotypes were identified. Naive TCR beta clonotypes were estimated from low-frequency clonotypes matched to each donor's FACS-determined naive share, without sorting.

This sequence originates from a boy younger than 18 in good health. Sequenced: blood. The sequence links TRBV5-8 to TRBJ2-5, and 8 bases in between align with TRBD2. The J call is uncertain, as TRBJ2-1 better fits the DNA end. The nucleotides read TGTGCCAGCAGCTTGGAGCTCGGGGGGGCCAGGAATGAGCAGTTCTTC. Translated, it reads CASSLELGGARNEQFF.